The 13 T cell receptor beta chains in this list originate from one sample, sequenced in a study of blood T cells in healthy people across ages. Alongside a J-beta primer mix, a sample-barcoded 5' primer served in a second PCR lasting roughly 6 to 12 cycles. TCRdb passed the 5' RACE reads through MiXCR, listing each CDR3 protein once. This table holds roughly 730,000 distinct CDR3 sequences, approximately 53% found once. The sequencing input was blood. These receptors were collected from a middle-aged man in good health.

This clonotype was counted between two and nine times. This rearrangement joins TRBV29-1 to TRBJ2-3; the D is unclear. V was cut by 4 bases and J by 0 bases, with 14 bases left in between. The CDR3 consists of 15 residues. CDR1 and CDR2 (germline): SQVTM, ANQGSEA. The CDR3 bases are TGCAGCGTTGGGATGACGGTAACTAGCACAGATACGCAGTATTTT. It is translated as CSVGMTVTSTDTQYF.

On this clonotype itself: One end of the junction varies from germline; a read error may be responsible. The chain couples TRBV7-9 to TRBJ1-6, with D hard to call. CDR3 length: 15 amino acids. Germline values: CDR1 SEHNR, CDR2 FQNEAQ (reference sequence). The DNA for the CDR3 is TGTGCCAGCAGCTCAGCGTCCGGAGGGAATTCGCCCCTCCACTTT. It codes for CASSSASGGNSPLHF.

V gene TRBV20-1 combines with J gene TRBJ1-5, with 7 positions matching TRBD1. The CDR3 spans 14 residues. The ends lost 6 bases at V and 1 base at J; junction bases unmatched: 6. Per germline, CDR1 DFQATT and CDR2 SNEGSKA (reference sequence). CDR3 region: CSAGDSQSNQPQHF. The CDR3 DNA sequence: TGCAGTGCGGGGGACAGTCAAAGCAATCAGCCCCAGCATTTT.

The chain links TRBV9 to TRBJ2-3; D is unresolved. The CDR3 sequence is 15 residues long. CDR1 and CDR2 (germline): SGDLS, YYNGEE. With 3 bases removed from V and 6 bases from J, the gap between germline ends came to 17 bases. The CDR3 bases are TGTGCCAGCAGCGCCCAACCCCGAGTATCGGATACGCAGTATTTT. Translated: CASSAQPRVSDTQYF.

The chain links TRBV5-4 to TRBJ2-4, with D tentatively TRBD2 (6 bases). The CDR3 spans 16 residues. The germline gives CDR1 SGHNT, CDR2 YYREEE (reference sequence). Trimming shortened V by 3 bases and J by 0 bases, and 13 bases separated the two germline ends. The CDR3 DNA reads as TGTGCCAGCAGCTCGAGGGACTTGCTAGCCAAAAACATTCAGTACTTC. Protein: CASSSRDLLAKNIQYF.

The chain is built from TRBV20-1 and TRBJ2-5; no firm D call. The CDR3 loop spans 15 amino acids. The V end was cut by 0 bases, the J end by 4 bases, with 15 bases between. The germline V gene encodes CDR1 DFQATT and CDR2 SNEGSKA (reference sequence). The CDR3 bases are TGCAGTGCTAGAGATCGTCGTAGGGTTGGAGAGACCCAGTACTTC. Translating gives CSARDRRRVGETQYF.

This clonotype appeared a few times. The genes are TRBV25-1 and TRBJ1-2; D might be TRBD1 (6 bases). CDR3 size: 17 residues. Germline-derived CDR1 and CDR2 are MGHDK and SYGVNS. The V end lost 2 bases, the J end lost 1 base, and 17 bases lay between the germline ends. CDR3 residues: CASSESLGQVINYGYTF. CDR3 nucleotides: TGTGCCAGCAGTGAAAGTTTGGGACAAGTGATTAACTATGGCTACACCTTC.

CDR3 amino acids: CASSLSPEITGHEQYF. CDR3 sequence (DNA): TGTGCCAGCAGCTTATCACCCGAGATCACGGGGCATGAGCAGTACTTC. The rearrangement links TRBV7-3 to TRBJ2-5; D may correspond to TRBD1 or TRBD2 (5 bases each). This CDR3 is 16 amino acids long. The V gene lost 2 bases and the J gene lost 11 bases, with 24 bases spanning the gap. CDR1 is SGHTA and CDR2 is FQGTGA in the germline V gene.

The J gene is TRBJ2-2, the V gene TRBV4-2; tentatively, D is TRBD1 (6 bases). Trimming removed 0 bases from V and 5 bases from J, with 13 bases in between. The CDR3 is 16 amino acids. Germline V gene sequence: CDR1 LGHNA, CDR2 YNFKEQ. For the CDR3, the DNA is TGTGCCAGCAGCCAAGATCACGGACAGTGGACCGGGGAGCTGTTTTTT. The encoded protein is CASSQDHGQWTGELFF.

This rearrangement joins TRBV20-1 to TRBJ2-3; 10 bases are shared with TRBD2. V shed 1 base, J shed 2 bases, and the junction held 9 bases outside the gene matches. This CDR3 contains 17 residues. Germline CDR1 is DFQATT and CDR2 is SNEGSKA (reference sequence). CDR3 sequence reads: CSARVFGLAVNTDTQYF. CDR3 in DNA: TGCAGTGCTAGAGTATTCGGACTAGCGGTGAACACAGATACGCAGTATTTT.

The V and J genes are TRBV6-5 and TRBJ2-4, with D possibly being TRBD1 or TRBD2 (5 bases each). The germline CDR1 and CDR2 sequences are MNHEY and SVGAGI. The CDR3 runs 16 residues. V gave up 5 bases and J gave up 0 bases, with 14 bases separating them. CDR3 sequence: CASSTGAGRAKNIQYF. The CDR3 nucleotides read TGTGCCAGCAGTACCGGGGCAGGGCGAGCCAAAAACATTCAGTACTTC.

The rearrangement uses TRBV20-1 and TRBJ2-3; no reliable D call. Germline lookup yields CDR1 DFQATT and CDR2 SNEGSKA (reference sequence). This CDR3 region has 15 residues. V lost 4 bases and J lost 1, with 15 bases in between. The chain's CDR3 is CSAIQDVTGTDTQYF. In DNA, the CDR3 is TGCAGTGCTATTCAAGACGTAACAGGCACAGATACGCAGTATTTT.

This clonotype was counted only a few times. V is TRBV7-8 and J is TRBJ1-5, with TRBD1 identical over 9 bases. J was trimmed by 2 bases and V by 9 bases; bases with no gene match: 14. From germline, CDR1 is SGHVS and CDR2 FQNEAQ. This CDR3 is 17 amino acids long. As DNA, the CDR3 is TGTGCCAGTAGCCCGTTGACAGGGGGACGACGCAATCAGCCCCAGCATTTT. It yields the protein CASSPLTGGRRNQPQHF.